The 18 T cell receptor beta chains listed next were all sequenced from one sample in a study of blood T cells in healthy people across ages. Primers used in a second PCR of roughly 6 to 11 cycles were a sample-barcoded 5' primer and a J-beta primer mix. TCRdb recomputed calls from the 5' RACE reads with MiXCR, one row per CDR3 protein. The sample yields approximately 690,000 distinct CDR3 sequences, 40% to 50% seen once. Material for sequencing was blood. The receptors were sampled from an elderly man in good health.

J is TRBJ1-2 and V is TRBV6-5, with D unclear. V lost 3 bases and J lost 0, with 8 bases in between. This CDR3 has 14 residues. Per germline, CDR1 MNHEY and CDR2 SVGAGI. Here the CDR3 reads CASSYQRTNYGYTF. In DNA, the CDR3 is TGTGCCAGCAGTTATCAGCGGACTAACTATGGCTACACCTTC.

The chain uses TRBV6-2 or TRBV6-3 and TRBJ1-5; no reliable D call. The CDR3 contains 15 residues. Germline V lookup: CDR1 MNHEY, CDR2 SVGEGT. V lost 1 base, J lost 2 bases, and 9 bases lay in between. Here the CDR3 reads CASSYFRAGNQPQHF. The CDR3 DNA reads TGTGCCAGCAGTTACTTTAGGGCTGGCAATCAGCCCCAGCATTTT.

The chain has TRBV3-1 and TRBJ2-1; 10 bases fit TRBD2. Looked up from germline, CDR1 is LGHDT and CDR2 is YNNKEL (reference sequence). The CDR3 extends over 15 amino acids. Trimming removed 0 bases from V and 9 bases from J; junction bases left unmatched: 5. DNA of the CDR3: TGTGCCAGCAGCCAAGATTTTACTAGCGGGACTGAGCAGTTCTTC. Encoded protein: CASSQDFTSGTEQFF.

This clonotype was detected only once. The rearrangement uses TRBV4-1 and TRBJ2-7; D is uncertain. Trimming took 3 bases from V and 0 from J, leaving 12 bases between them. The germline V gene encodes CDR1 MGHRA and CDR2 YSYEKL. This CDR3 has 15 residues. In DNA, the CDR3 is TGCGCCAGCAGCCAGTCACTTCCTCCCTCCTACGAGCAGTACTTC. It translates to CASSQSLPPSYEQYF.

The J gene is TRBJ1-5, the V gene TRBV5-6; D is ambiguous. Germline V CDR1 and CDR2: SGHDT, YYEEEE. CDR3 length equals 14 residues. The V and J ends lost 1 base and 3 bases respectively, with 8 bases between them. CDR3 DNA sequence: TGTGCCAGCAGCTTGCGGGCGCACAATCAGCCCCAGCATTTT. This encodes CASSLRAHNQPQHF. The entire variable domain, with the rest obtained from reference TRBV5-6 and TRBJ1-5, is as follows: DAGVTQSPTHLIKTRGQQVTLRCSPKSGHDTVSWYQQALGQGPQFIFQYYEEEERQRGNFPDRFSGHQFPNYSSELNVNALLLGDSALYLCASSLRAHNQPQHFGDGTRLSIL.

V gene TRBV9 combines with J gene TRBJ2-2; D is ambiguous. Trimming left V 2 bases short and J 8 bases short, with 10 bases between. CDR1 is SGDLS, CDR2 YYNGEE, per germline. The length of the CDR3 is 13 residues. Written as DNA, the CDR3 is TGTGCCAGCAGCGTCAGTCCTCGGGGGGAGCTGTTTTTT. Residues: CASSVSPRGELFF.

About this clonotype itself: Sequence at one end of the junction differs from germline and may be a read error. The chain is built from TRBV5-5 and TRBJ1-2; 11 bases agree with TRBD1. In germline, CDR1 is SGHKS, CDR2 YYEKEE (reference sequence). The CDR3 totals 16 residues. CDR3 sequence: CVSSLGGTGGGYGYTF. For the CDR3, the DNA is TGTGTCAGCAGCTTAGGAGGGACAGGGGGAGGCTATGGCTACACCTTC.

The chain uses TRBV15 and TRBJ2-2, with D perhaps TRBD2 (5 bases). The germline V gene has CDR1 LNHNV and CDR2 YYDKDF (reference sequence). This CDR3 has 16 residues. With 1 base removed from V and 1 base from J, the gap between germline ends came to 10 bases. CDR3 residues: CATSRGGAGNTGELFF. The CDR3 DNA reads TGTGCCACCAGCAGAGGAGGCGCGGGGAACACCGGGGAGCTGTTTTTT.

With regard to this clonotype: This may come from a read error, since a much larger clone is one base off. This chain connects TRBV5-6 to TRBJ1-2, with D maybe TRBD1 (6 bases). The CDR3 consists of 13 residues. The germline V gene encodes CDR1 SGHDT and CDR2 YYEEEE. The V end was cut by 7 bases, the J end by 7 bases, with 17 bases between. The CDR3 DNA reads TGTGCCAGCGGAATCCCACAGGGCAGTGGCTACACCTTC. Its translation is CASGIPQGSGYTF. The entire variable domain, with the rest obtained from reference TRBV5-6 and TRBJ1-2, is as follows: DAGVTQSPTHLIKTRGQQVTLRCSPKSGHDTVSWYQQALGQGPQFIFQYYEEEERQRGNFPDRFSGHQFPNYSSELNVNALLLGDSALYLCASGIPQGSGYTFGSGTRLTVV.

This rearrangement joins TRBV7-2 to TRBJ2-3; D call uncertain. The CDR3 runs 14 residues. V was cut by 5 bases and J by 2 bases, with 11 bases left in between. Germline loops: CDR1 SGHTA, CDR2 FQGNSA. The CDR3 coding sequence is TGTGCCAGCAGCCAGGATGGGTTCACAGATACGCAGTATTTT. Translation: CASSQDGFTDTQYF.

The chain combines TRBV19 with TRBJ2-4, with 9 bases identical to TRBD2. The tail of the sequence fits TRBJ2-7 better, so the J call may be wrong. There are 15 residues in the CDR3. Germline CDR1 is LNHDA and CDR2 is SQIVND (reference sequence). The DNA for the CDR3 is TGTGCCAGTAGTATTGCGGGAGGGCCAATCTACGAGCAGTACTTC. Translating it yields CASSIAGGPIYEQYF.

The chain uses TRBV6-5 and TRBJ1-2, with 8 positions matching TRBD1. CDR1 and CDR2 from the germline V gene are MNHEY and SVGAGI. The V gene end was trimmed by 6 bases and the J gene end by 6 bases; junction bases not matched to a gene: 6. This CDR3 comprises 13 residues. The CDR3 sequence: CASRNPGGHGYTF. For the CDR3, the DNA is TGTGCCAGCAGAAACCCAGGGGGCCATGGCTACACCTTC.

CDR3 bases: TGTGCCAGCAGTGCCGGTCGACGACAGACCCAGTACTTC. This translates into CASSAGRRQTQYF. The chain combines TRBV12-3 or TRBV12-4 with TRBJ2-4; D gene uncertain. The closer fit of TRBJ2-5 to the DNA end suggests the J call may be wrong. The CDR3 runs to 13 residues.

This rearrangement joins TRBV5-4 to TRBJ1-1; tentatively, D is TRBD1 (5 bases). CDR3 length: 15 residues. Germline V gives CDR1 SGHNT, CDR2 YYREEE (reference sequence). Trimming removed 0 bases from V and 2 bases from J, with 11 bases in between. CDR3 in amino acids: CASSLAAGINTEAFF. The CDR3 DNA reads as TGTGCCAGCAGCTTGGCGGCAGGGATTAACACTGAAGCTTTCTTT.

This chain uses TRBV7-9 with TRBJ1-6, with 7 bases identical to TRBD1. The CDR3 totals 14 residues. The germline gives CDR1 SEHNR, CDR2 FQNEAQ (reference sequence). The J segment lost 5 bases and the V segment lost 5 bases, leaving 3 bases of the junction unmatched. The chain's CDR3 is CASSVDRNNSPLHF. In DNA, the CDR3 is TGTGCCAGCAGCGTGGACAGGAATAATTCACCCCTCCACTTT.

This chain connects TRBV20-1 to TRBJ2-5; the D call may be TRBD1 or TRBD2 (5 bases each). This CDR3 has 14 residues. Trimming stripped 1 base from V and 1 base from J, with 10 bases between. CDR1 is DFQATT, CDR2 SNEGSKA, per germline (reference sequence). The CDR3, as DNA: TGCAGTGCTAGAGTTAAGAGGGGCCAAGAGACCCAGTACTTC. Translated: CSARVKRGQETQYF.

This clonotype showed up just once. The chain uses TRBV6-2 or TRBV6-3 and TRBJ2-1, with D possibly matching TRBD2 (6 bases). Germline V gives CDR1 MNHEY, CDR2 SVGEGT. This CDR3 is built from 17 residues. Trimming took 0 bases from V and 5 from J, leaving 17 bases between them. This CDR3 reads CASSYSRAERLDNEQFF. The DNA of the CDR3 is TGTGCCAGCAGTTACTCGAGGGCAGAGAGACTAGACAATGAGCAGTTCTTC.

This rearrangement joins TRBV7-8 to TRBJ2-3; D is unresolved. From germline, CDR1 is SGHVS and CDR2 FQNEAQ. The CDR3 runs 13 residues. V lost 2 bases and J 5 bases, leaving 8 bases between the germline ends. The CDR3 loop is CASSLQEVDTQYF. In DNA form, the CDR3 reads TGTGCCAGCAGCTTACAAGAGGTAGATACGCAGTATTTT.